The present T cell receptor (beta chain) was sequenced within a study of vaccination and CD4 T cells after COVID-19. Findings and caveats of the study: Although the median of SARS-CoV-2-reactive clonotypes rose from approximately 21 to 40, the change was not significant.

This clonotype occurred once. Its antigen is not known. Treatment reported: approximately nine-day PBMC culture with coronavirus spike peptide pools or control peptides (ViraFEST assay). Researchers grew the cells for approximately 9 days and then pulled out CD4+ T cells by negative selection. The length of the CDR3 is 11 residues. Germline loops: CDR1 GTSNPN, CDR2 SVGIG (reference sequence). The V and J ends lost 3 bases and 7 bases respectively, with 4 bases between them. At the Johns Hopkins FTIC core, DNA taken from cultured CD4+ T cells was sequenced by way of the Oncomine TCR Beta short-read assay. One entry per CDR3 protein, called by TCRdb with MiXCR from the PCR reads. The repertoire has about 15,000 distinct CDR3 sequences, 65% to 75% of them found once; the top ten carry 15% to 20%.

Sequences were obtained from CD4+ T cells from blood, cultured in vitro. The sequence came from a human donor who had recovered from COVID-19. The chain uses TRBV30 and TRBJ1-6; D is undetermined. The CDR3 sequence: CAWRVNSPLHF. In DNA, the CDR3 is TGTGCCTGGAGGGTGAATTCACCCCTCCACTTT.